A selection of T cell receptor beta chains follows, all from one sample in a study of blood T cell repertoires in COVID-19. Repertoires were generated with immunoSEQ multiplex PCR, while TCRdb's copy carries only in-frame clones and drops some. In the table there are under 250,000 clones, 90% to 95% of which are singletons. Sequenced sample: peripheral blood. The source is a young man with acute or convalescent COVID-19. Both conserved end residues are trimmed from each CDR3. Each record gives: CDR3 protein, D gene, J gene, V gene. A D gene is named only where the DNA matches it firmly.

AWIGGDPNYGYT	-	TRBJ1-2	TRBV30
ASSHGGITNYGYT	-	TRBJ1-2	TRBV28
ASSPGQHADGYT	-	TRBJ1-2	TRBV5-1
ASSFFDYGYT	-	TRBJ1-2	TRBV25-1
ASSDWAFQPQH	-	TRBJ1-5	TRBV6-1
ASGLVRQPQH	-	TRBJ1-5	TRBV12-5
ASSFGQQETQY	-	TRBJ2-5	TRBV7-3
ASSLSSSGGPLLTDTQY	TRBD2	TRBJ2-3	TRBV5-1
ASSRGGLDEQY	TRBD2	TRBJ2-7	TRBV3-1/TRBV3-2
ASSQVLASETQY	-	TRBJ2-5	TRBV3-1/TRBV3-2
ASTRGGARNQPQH	-	TRBJ1-5	TRBV28